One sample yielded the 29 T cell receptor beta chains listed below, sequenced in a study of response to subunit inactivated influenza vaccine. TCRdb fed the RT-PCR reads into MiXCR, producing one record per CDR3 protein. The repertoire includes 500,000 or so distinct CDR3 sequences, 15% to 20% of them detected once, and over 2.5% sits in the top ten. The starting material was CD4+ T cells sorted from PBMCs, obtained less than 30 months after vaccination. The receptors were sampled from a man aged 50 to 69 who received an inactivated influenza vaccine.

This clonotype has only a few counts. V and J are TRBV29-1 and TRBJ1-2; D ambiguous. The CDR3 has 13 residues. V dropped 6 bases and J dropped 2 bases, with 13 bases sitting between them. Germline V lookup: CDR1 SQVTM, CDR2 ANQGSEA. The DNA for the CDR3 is TGCAGCGTCGTCTGGGAGAGGAACTATGGCTACACCTTC. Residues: CSVVWERNYGYTF.

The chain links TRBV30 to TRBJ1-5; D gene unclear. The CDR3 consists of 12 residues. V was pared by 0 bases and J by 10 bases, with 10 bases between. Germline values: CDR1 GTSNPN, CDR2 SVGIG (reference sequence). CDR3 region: CAWSVPSSPQHF. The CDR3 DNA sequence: TGTGCCTGGAGTGTACCTAGTTCACCCCAGCATTTT. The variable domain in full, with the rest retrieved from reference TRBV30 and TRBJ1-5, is SQTIHQWPATLVQPVGSPLSLECTVEGTSNPNLYWYRQAAGRGLQLLFYSVGIGQISSEVPQNLSASRPQDRQFILSSKKLLLSDSGFYLCAWSVPSSPQHFGDGTRLSIL.

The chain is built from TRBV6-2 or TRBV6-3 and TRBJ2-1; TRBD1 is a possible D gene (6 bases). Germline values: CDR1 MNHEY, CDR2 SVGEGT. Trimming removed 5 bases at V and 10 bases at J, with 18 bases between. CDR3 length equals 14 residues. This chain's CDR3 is CASSPTAGTSEQFF. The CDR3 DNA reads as TGTGCCAGCAGTCCCACCGCCGGGACAAGCGAGCAGTTCTTC.

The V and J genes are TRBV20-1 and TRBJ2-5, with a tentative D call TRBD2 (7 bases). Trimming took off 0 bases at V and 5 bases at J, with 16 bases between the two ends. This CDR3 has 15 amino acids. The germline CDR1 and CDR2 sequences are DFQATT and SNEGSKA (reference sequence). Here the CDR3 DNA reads TGCAGTGCTAGAGATCCATTCGGGGGGCGGGAGACCCAGTACTTC. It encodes CSARDPFGGRETQYF.

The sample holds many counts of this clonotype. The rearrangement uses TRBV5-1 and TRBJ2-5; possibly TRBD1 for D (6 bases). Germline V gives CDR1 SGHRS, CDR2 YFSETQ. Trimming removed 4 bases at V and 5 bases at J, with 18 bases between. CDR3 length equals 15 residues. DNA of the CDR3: TGCGCCAGCAGCAACGGACAGTTTCAAGGGGAGACCCAGTACTTC. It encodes CASSNGQFQGETQYF.

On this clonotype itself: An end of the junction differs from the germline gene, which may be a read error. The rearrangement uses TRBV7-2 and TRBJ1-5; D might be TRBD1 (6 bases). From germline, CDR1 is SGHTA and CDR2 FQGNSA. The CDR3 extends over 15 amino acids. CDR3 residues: CASSLQGLSNQPKHF. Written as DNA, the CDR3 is TGTGCCAGCAGCTTACAGGGGTTAAGCAATCAGCCCAAGCATTTT.

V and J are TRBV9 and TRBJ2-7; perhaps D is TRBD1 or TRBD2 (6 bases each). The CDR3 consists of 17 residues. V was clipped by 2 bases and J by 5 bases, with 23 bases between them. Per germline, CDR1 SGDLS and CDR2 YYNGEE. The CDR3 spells CASSVSTGMGGRDEQYF. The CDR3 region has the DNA TGTGCCAGCAGCGTCTCAACCGGGATGGGGGGCAGGGACGAGCAGTACTTC.

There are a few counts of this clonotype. In nucleotides, the CDR3 is TGTGCCAGCTCACCAGTGGACTCTTCCACCGGGGAGCTGTTTTTT. This encodes CASSPVDSSTGELFF. The rearrangement links TRBV18 to TRBJ2-2; D perhaps matches TRBD2 (5 bases). This CDR3 contains 15 residues. The V end was cut by 2 bases, the J end by 4 bases, with 11 bases between. Germline V lookup: CDR1 KGHSH, CDR2 LQKENI.

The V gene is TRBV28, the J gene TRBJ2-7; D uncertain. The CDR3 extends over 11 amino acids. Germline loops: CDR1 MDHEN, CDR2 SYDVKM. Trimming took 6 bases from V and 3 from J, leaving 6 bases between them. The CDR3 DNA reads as TGTGCCAGCAGATCCAACTACGAGCAGTACTTC. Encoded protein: CASRSNYEQYF.

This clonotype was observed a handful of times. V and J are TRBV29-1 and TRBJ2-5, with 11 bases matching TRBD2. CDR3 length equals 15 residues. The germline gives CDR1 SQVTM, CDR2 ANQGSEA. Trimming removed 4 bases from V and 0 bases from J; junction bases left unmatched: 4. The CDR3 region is CSVGTSGGHQETQYF. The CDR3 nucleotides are TGCAGCGTTGGTACTAGCGGGGGACACCAAGAGACCCAGTACTTC.

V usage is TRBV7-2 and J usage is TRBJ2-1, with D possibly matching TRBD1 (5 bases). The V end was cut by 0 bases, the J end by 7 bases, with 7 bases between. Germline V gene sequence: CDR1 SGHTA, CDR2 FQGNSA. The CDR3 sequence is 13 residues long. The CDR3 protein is CASSLAGLNEQFF. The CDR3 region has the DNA TGTGCCAGCAGCTTAGCGGGGCTTAATGAGCAGTTCTTC.

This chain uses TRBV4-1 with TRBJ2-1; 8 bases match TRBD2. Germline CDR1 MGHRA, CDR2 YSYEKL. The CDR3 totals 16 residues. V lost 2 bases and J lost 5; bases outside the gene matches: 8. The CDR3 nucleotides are TGCGCCAGCAGCCAAACGGGGCGGGGGGCCCACAATGAGCAGTTCTTC. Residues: CASSQTGRGAHNEQFF.

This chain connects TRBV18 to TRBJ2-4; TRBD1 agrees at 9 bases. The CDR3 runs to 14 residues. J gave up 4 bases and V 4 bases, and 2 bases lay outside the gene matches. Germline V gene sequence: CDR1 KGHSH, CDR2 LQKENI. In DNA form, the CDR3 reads TGTGCCAGCTCACTGGGACAGGGAAAAAACATTCAGTACTTC. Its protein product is CASSLGQGKNIQYF.

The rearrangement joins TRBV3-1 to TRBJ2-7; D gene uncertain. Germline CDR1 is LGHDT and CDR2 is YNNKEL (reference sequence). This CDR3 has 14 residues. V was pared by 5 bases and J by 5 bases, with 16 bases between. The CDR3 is CASSNRPVEHEQYF. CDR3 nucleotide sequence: TGTGCCAGCAGCAACCGGCCGGTTGAGCACGAGCAGTACTTC.

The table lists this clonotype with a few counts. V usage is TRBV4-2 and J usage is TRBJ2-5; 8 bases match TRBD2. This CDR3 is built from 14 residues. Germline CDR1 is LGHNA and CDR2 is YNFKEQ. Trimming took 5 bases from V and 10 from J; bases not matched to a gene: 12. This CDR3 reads CASSRAAGGEGQYF. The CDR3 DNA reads TGTGCCAGCAGCAGGGCCGCGGGGGGCGAGGGCCAGTACTTC.

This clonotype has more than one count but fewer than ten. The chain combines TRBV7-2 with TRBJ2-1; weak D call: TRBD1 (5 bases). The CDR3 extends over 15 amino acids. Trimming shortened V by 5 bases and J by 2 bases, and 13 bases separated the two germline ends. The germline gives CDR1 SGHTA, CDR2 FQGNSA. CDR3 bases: TGTGCCAGCAGCCCCTCTAAAGGGGCCTACAATGAGCAGTTCTTC. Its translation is CASSPSKGAYNEQFF. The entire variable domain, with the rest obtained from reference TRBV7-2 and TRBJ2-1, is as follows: GAGVSQSPSNKVTEKGKDVELRCDPISGHTALYWYRQSLGQGLEFLIYFQGNSAPDKSGLPSDRFSAERTGGSVSTLTIQRTQQEDSAVYLCASSPSKGAYNEQFFGPGTRLTVL.

The CDR3 DNA is TGTGCCAGCAGTACACAGGGACCCCAAGAGACCCAGTACTTC. Its translation is CASSTQGPQETQYF. V and J are TRBV2 and TRBJ2-5; D possibly corresponds to TRBD1 (6 bases). Trimming took 5 bases from V and 1 from J, leaving 11 bases between them. The CDR3 is 14 amino acids. Germline V lookup: CDR1 SNHLY, CDR2 FYNNEI.

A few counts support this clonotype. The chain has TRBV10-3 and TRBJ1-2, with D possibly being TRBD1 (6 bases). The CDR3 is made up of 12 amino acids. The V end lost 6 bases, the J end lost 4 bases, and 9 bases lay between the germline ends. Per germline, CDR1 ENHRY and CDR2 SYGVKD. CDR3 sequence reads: CAIRQGTYGYTF. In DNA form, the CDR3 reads TGTGCCATCAGGCAGGGGACCTATGGCTACACCTTC.

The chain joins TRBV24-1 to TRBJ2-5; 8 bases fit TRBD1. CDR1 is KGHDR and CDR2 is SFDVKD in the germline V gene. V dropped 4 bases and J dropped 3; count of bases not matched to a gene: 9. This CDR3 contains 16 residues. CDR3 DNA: TGTGCCACCAGTGACCCGCGGACAGGGCAAAAAGAGACCCAGTACTTC. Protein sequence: CATSDPRTGQKETQYF.

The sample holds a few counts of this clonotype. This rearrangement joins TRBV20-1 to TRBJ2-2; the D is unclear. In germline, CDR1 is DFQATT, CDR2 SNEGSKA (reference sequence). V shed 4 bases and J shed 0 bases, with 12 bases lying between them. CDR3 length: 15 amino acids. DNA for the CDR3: TGCAGTGCTACCGCCGCGGCCCCGAACACCGGGGAGCTGTTTTTT. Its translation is CSATAAAPNTGELFF.

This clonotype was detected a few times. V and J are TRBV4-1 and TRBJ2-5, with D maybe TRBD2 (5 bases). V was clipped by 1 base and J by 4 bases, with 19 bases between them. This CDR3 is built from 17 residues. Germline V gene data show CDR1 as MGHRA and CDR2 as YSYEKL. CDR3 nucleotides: TGCGCCAGCAGCCAAGGGGTAGCTAGAGGGAAGCGAGAGACCCAGTACTTC. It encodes CASSQGVARGKRETQYF.

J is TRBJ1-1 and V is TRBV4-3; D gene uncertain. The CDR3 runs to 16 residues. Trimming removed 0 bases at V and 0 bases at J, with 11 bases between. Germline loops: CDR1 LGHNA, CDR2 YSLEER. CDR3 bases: TGCGCCAGCAGCCAAGATTTCAAGGCTGTGAACACTGAAGCTTTCTTT. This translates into CASSQDFKAVNTEAFF.

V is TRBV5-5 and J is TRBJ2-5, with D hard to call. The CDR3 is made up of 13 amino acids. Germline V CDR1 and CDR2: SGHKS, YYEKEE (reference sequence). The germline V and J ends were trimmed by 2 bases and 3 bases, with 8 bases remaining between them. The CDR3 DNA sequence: TGTGCCAGCAGCTTAAGCGAAGAAGAGACCCAGTACTTC. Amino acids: CASSLSEEETQYF.

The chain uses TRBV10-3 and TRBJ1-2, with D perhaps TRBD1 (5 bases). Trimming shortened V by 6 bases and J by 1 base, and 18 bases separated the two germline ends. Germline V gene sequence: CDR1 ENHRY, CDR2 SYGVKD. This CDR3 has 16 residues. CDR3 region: CAISPGTQALNYGYTF. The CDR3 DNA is TGTGCCATCAGCCCCGGGACCCAAGCCCTTAACTATGGCTACACCTTC.

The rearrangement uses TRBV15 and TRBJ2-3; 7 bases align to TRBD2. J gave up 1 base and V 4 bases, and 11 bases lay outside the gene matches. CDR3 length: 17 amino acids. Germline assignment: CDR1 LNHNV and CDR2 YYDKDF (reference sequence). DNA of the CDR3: TGTGCCACCAGCACCCCCGGGGGAAGCGGGGGCACAGATACGCAGTATTTT. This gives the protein CATSTPGGSGGTDTQYF.

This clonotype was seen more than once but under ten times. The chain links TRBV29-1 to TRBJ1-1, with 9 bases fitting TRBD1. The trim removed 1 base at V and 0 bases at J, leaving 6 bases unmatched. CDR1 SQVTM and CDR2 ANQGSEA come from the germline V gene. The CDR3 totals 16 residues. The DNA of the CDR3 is TGCAGCGTTGAAGGGAACGACAGGGGGTTGAACACTGAAGCTTTCTTT. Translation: CSVEGNDRGLNTEAFF.

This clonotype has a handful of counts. CDR3 sequence: CASSYRGQNYGYTF. CDR3 in DNA: TGTGCCAGCAGTTACCGGGGGCAGAACTATGGCTACACCTTC. The J gene is TRBJ1-2, the V gene TRBV6-5; D might be TRBD1 (6 bases). V was pared by 2 bases and J by 2 bases, with 9 bases between. The CDR3 spans 14 residues. Germline loops: CDR1 MNHEY, CDR2 SVGAGI.

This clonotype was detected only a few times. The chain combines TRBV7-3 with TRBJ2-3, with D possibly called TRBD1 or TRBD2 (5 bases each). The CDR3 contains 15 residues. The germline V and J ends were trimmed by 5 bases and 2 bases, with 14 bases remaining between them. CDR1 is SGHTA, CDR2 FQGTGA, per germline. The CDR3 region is CASSLGPTYTDTQYF. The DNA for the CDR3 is TGTGCCAGCAGCCTGGGACCGACGTACACAGATACGCAGTATTTT.

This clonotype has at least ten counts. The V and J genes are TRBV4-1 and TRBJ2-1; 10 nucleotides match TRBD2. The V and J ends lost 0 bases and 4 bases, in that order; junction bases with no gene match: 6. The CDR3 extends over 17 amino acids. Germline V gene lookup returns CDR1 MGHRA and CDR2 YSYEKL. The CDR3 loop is CASSQDGAGGFYNEQFF. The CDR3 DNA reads TGCGCCAGCAGCCAAGACGGAGCGGGGGGGTTTTACAATGAGCAGTTCTTC.